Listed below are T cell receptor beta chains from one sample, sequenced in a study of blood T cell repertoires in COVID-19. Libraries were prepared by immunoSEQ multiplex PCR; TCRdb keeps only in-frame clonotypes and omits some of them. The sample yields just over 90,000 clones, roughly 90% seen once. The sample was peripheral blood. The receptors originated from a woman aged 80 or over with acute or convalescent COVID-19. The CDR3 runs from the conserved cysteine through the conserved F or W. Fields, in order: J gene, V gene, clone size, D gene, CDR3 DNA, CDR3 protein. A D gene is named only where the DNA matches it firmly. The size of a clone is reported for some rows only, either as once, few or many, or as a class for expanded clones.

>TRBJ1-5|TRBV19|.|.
TGTGCCAGTAGTAACCCGCCAACCCTCGGGAATCAGCCCCAGCATTTT
CASSNPPTLGNQPQHF
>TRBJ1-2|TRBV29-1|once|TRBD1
TGCAGCATTGGACAGGCCGGGGGCTACACCTTC
CSIGQAGGYTF
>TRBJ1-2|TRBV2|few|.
TGTGCCAGCAGTGATGGGGCTTGGGACTATGGCTACACCTTC
CASSDGAWDYGYTF
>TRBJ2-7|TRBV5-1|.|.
TGCGCCAGCAGCTTGTCGGGGCGGGGCCCGTACGAGCAGTACTTC
CASSLSGRGPYEQYF
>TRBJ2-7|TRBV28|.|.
TGTGCCAGCAGGTCATCCTACGAGCAGTACTTC
CASRSSYEQYF
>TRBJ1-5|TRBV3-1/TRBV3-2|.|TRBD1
TGTGCCAGCAGCCAAGAAAGAGGGGCAGGGGGGTACAATCAGCCCCAGCATTTT
CASSQERGAGGYNQPQHF
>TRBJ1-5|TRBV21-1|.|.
TGTGCCAGCAGAGGGGGGACAGCCCCTAATCAGCCCCAGCATTTT
CASRGGTAPNQPQHF
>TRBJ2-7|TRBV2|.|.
TGTGCCAGCAGGGGCTTCGGACAGTCCTACGAGCAGTACTTC
CASRGFGQSYEQYF
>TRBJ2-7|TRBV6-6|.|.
TGTGCCAGCACAGATGGGGCCAGATCCTACGAGCAGTACTTC
CASTDGARSYEQYF
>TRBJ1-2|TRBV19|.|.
TGTGCCAGTGGGGACTGGTCAACTGGCTACACCTTC
CASGDWSTGYTF
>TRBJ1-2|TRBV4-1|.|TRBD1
TGCGCCAGCAGCCAAGTCCCCGGACAGGGCTGGGATGGCTACACCTTC
CASSQVPGQGWDGYTF
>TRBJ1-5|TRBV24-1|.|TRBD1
TGTGCCACCAGTGATAGACAGGGGAGGCAGCCCCAGCATTTT
CATSDRQGRQPQHF
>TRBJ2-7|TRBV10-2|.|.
TGCGCCAGCACCCCGGGGCGGGGGCACTACGAGCAGTACTTC
CASTPGRGHYEQYF
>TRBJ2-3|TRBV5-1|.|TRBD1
TGCGCCAGCAGCAAGGACAGGGGAGGCGATACGCAGTATTTT
CASSKDRGGDTQYF
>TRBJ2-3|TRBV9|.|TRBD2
TGTGCCAGCAGCGTAACGGGCGGGGGGGCAGATACGCAGTATTTT
CASSVTGGGADTQYF
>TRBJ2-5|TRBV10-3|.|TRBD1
TGTGCCATCAGCGGACAGGGATGGGGGACCCAGTACTTC
CAISGQGWGTQYF
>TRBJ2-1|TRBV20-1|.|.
TGCAGTGCTCTCTCTTACAATGAGCAGTTCTTC
CSALSYNEQFF
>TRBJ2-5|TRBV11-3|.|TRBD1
TGTGCCAGCAGCTTAGGTACAGGGGGTAACCAAGAGACCCAGTACTTC
CASSLGTGGNQETQYF